Listed below are T cell receptor beta chains from one sample, sequenced in a study of regulatory T cells in long-lasting Graves disease. TCRdb processed the multiplex PCR reads anew with MiXCR; each CDR3 protein has one entry. The sample lists more than 300,000 distinct CDR3 sequences, 20% to 25% occurring once. Sequencing was performed on peripheral blood mononuclear cells (PBMCs), taken when the disease was refractory, from a patient treated with antithyroid drugs. The receptors come from a woman between 35 and 50 years old with Graves disease. The CDR3 runs from the conserved cysteine through the conserved F or W. The D gene is left open where the match is weak. Part of the rows lack a size; the others show once, few, many or a class for expanded clones.

j_gene: TRBJ1-1
abundance: many
d_gene: NA
len: 14
v_gene: TRBV11-1
CDR3nt: TGTGCCAGCAGCCACGGTGGGCCCAACACTGAAGCTTTCTTT
CDR3aa: CASSHGGPNTEAFF

j_gene: TRBJ1-5
abundance: few
d_gene: NA
len: 14
v_gene: TRBV3-1
CDR3nt: TGTGCCAGCAGCCAAGTGGTGGTTGCTCAGCCCCAGCATTTT
CDR3aa: CASSQVVVAQPQHF

j_gene: TRBJ2-7
abundance: many
d_gene: NA
len: 13
v_gene: TRBV20-1
CDR3nt: TGCAGTGCTAGTTTTGTCAGCCCCTACGAGCAGTACTTC
CDR3aa: CSASFVSPYEQYF

j_gene: TRBJ1-2
abundance: NA
d_gene: NA
len: 13
v_gene: TRBV28
CDR3nt: TGTGCCACCATGAGACAGGCTAACTATGGCTACACCTTC
CDR3aa: CATMRQANYGYTF

j_gene: TRBJ2-2
abundance: many
d_gene: TRBD1
len: 17
v_gene: TRBV12-3/TRBV12-4
CDR3nt: TGTGCCAGCAGTTTATCGGCAGGGGGAATGGGGACCGGGGAGCTGTTTTTT
CDR3aa: CASSLSAGGMGTGELFF

j_gene: TRBJ1-1
abundance: NA
d_gene: NA
len: 14
v_gene: TRBV3-1
CDR3nt: TGTGCCAGCAGCCTTCAAAGGAGGGGCACTGAAGCTTTCTTT
CDR3aa: CASSLQRRGTEAFF

j_gene: TRBJ2-5
abundance: few
d_gene: TRBD2
len: 18
v_gene: TRBV20-1
CDR3nt: TGCAGTGCTCCGACGGGGACCATAGCGGGAGGGTGGATAGAGACCCAGTACTTC
CDR3aa: CSAPTGTIAGGWIETQYF

j_gene: TRBJ2-2
abundance: NA
d_gene: NA
len: 15
v_gene: TRBV11-2
CDR3nt: TGTGCCAGCAGCCCCCCAAGAACTTTCGCCGGGGAGCTGTTTTTT
CDR3aa: CASSPPRTFAGELFF

j_gene: TRBJ1-1
abundance: NA
d_gene: TRBD1
len: 14
v_gene: TRBV19
CDR3nt: TGTGCCAGTAGTATAGATTGGACAGGGACTGAAGCTTTCTTT
CDR3aa: CASSIDWTGTEAFF

j_gene: TRBJ2-6
abundance: few
d_gene: NA
len: 14
v_gene: TRBV7-9
CDR3nt: TGTGCCAGCAGCATGTTGTCTGGGGCCAACGTCCTGACTTTC
CDR3aa: CASSMLSGANVLTF

j_gene: TRBJ1-1
abundance: many
d_gene: NA
len: 13
v_gene: TRBV5-1
CDR3nt: TGCGCCAGCAGCGGGCAACGGGACACTGAAGCTTTCTTT
CDR3aa: CASSGQRDTEAFF

j_gene: TRBJ2-7
abundance: NA
d_gene: TRBD2
len: 15
v_gene: TRBV28
CDR3nt: TGTGCCAGCAGTTCTAAGACTAGCGGGTTATACGAGCAGTACTTC
CDR3aa: CASSSKTSGLYEQYF

j_gene: TRBJ2-7
abundance: NA
d_gene: NA
len: 16
v_gene: TRBV6-9
CDR3nt: TGTGCCAGCAGTTACGACGCTGTGGGAGAGGGATACGAGCAGTACTTC
CDR3aa: CASSYDAVGEGYEQYF

j_gene: TRBJ1-1
abundance: many
d_gene: NA
len: 13
v_gene: TRBV2
CDR3nt: TGTGCCAGCATCGCGGCGTACGGATTGGAAGCTTTCTTT
CDR3aa: CASIAAYGLEAFF

j_gene: TRBJ1-4
abundance: few
d_gene: NA
len: 14
v_gene: TRBV29-1
CDR3nt: TGCAGCGCGGGGGGGGAGGGAACTAATGAAAAACTGTTTTTT
CDR3aa: CSAGGEGTNEKLFF

j_gene: TRBJ2-2
abundance: many
d_gene: NA
len: 15
v_gene: TRBV12-3/TRBV12-4
CDR3nt: TGTGCCAGCAGTTTCGGAGGGAGGTTGACCGGGGAGCTGTTTTTT
CDR3aa: CASSFGGRLTGELFF

j_gene: TRBJ2-5
abundance: many
d_gene: TRBD2
len: 17
v_gene: TRBV2
CDR3nt: TGTGCCAGCAGTGAATTTCTAGCGGGTACGGAGCAAGAGACCCAGTACTTC
CDR3aa: CASSEFLAGTEQETQYF

j_gene: TRBJ1-5
abundance: few
d_gene: NA
len: 13
v_gene: TRBV10-3
CDR3nt: TGTGCCATCAGTGAACGGGGCAATCAGCCCCAGCATTTT
CDR3aa: CAISERGNQPQHF

j_gene: TRBJ2-1
abundance: NA
d_gene: TRBD2
len: 17
v_gene: TRBV19
CDR3nt: TGTGCCAGTAGACGAATCATAGCGGGAGGGCCGTACAATGAGCAGTTCTTC
CDR3aa: CASRRIIAGGPYNEQFF

j_gene: TRBJ2-1
abundance: NA
d_gene: NA
len: 14
v_gene: TRBV11-2
CDR3nt: TGTGCCAGCAGCACCTACTCAACCTACAATGAGCAGTTCTTC
CDR3aa: CASSTYSTYNEQFF

j_gene: TRBJ2-5
abundance: NA
d_gene: NA
len: 16
v_gene: TRBV7-9
CDR3nt: TGTGCCAGCAGCTTAGGATGGGGGGGCCCCCAAGAGACCCAGTACTTC
CDR3aa: CASSLGWGGPQETQYF

j_gene: TRBJ1-5
abundance: NA
d_gene: TRBD1
len: 16
v_gene: TRBV29-1
CDR3nt: TGCAGCGTTGAAGGACGGGACAGGGGGCGAAATCAGCCCCAGCATTTT
CDR3aa: CSVEGRDRGRNQPQHF

j_gene: TRBJ1-4
abundance: many
d_gene: NA
len: 12
v_gene: TRBV20-1
CDR3nt: TGCAGTGCCACGCCCGAGGGAGAAAAACTGTTTTTT
CDR3aa: CSATPEGEKLFF

j_gene: TRBJ2-5
abundance: many
d_gene: TRBD2
len: 16
v_gene: TRBV5-1
CDR3nt: TGCGCCAGCAGCTCCGCCGGGACTAGCGGGCTGGAGACCCAGTACTTC
CDR3aa: CASSSAGTSGLETQYF

j_gene: TRBJ1-6
abundance: NA
d_gene: NA
len: 14
v_gene: TRBV28
CDR3nt: TGTGCCAGCAGTTGGAGGGGCCGCAATTCACCCCTCCACTTT
CDR3aa: CASSWRGRNSPLHF

j_gene: TRBJ1-3
abundance: few
d_gene: NA
len: 15
v_gene: TRBV5-1
CDR3nt: TGCGCCAGCAGCGTATCGACAGGAGCTGGAAACACCATATATTTT
CDR3aa: CASSVSTGAGNTIYF

j_gene: TRBJ2-5
abundance: many
d_gene: TRBD1
len: 13
v_gene: TRBV29-1
CDR3nt: TGCAGCGTTGGCGGGACAGGCCAAGAGACCCAGTACTTC
CDR3aa: CSVGGTGQETQYF

j_gene: TRBJ2-7
abundance: few
d_gene: NA
len: 17
v_gene: TRBV27
CDR3nt: TGTGCCAGCAGCTACTCCGTCTCGGGACGGCTCTCCTACGAGCAGTACTTC
CDR3aa: CASSYSVSGRLSYEQYF

j_gene: TRBJ2-2
abundance: many
d_gene: NA
len: 11
v_gene: TRBV20-1
CDR3nt: TGCAGTGCAAGTTACACCGGGGAGCTGTTTTTT
CDR3aa: CSASYTGELFF

j_gene: TRBJ2-7
abundance: NA
d_gene: NA
len: 14
v_gene: TRBV2
CDR3nt: TGTGCCAGCTCCCTAGCGCCAGGGAATTACGAGCAGTACTTC
CDR3aa: CASSLAPGNYEQYF

j_gene: TRBJ2-4
abundance: many
d_gene: NA
len: 14
v_gene: TRBV12-3/TRBV12-4
CDR3nt: TGTGCCAGCAGTCCAAGTTTAGCCAAAAACATTCAGTACTTC
CDR3aa: CASSPSLAKNIQYF

j_gene: TRBJ1-5
abundance: many
d_gene: NA
len: 17
v_gene: TRBV7-8
CDR3nt: TGTGCCAGCAGCTTAAGGCCCGGTTTCTATAGCAATCAGCCCCAGCATTTT
CDR3aa: CASSLRPGFYSNQPQHF

j_gene: TRBJ1-6
abundance: few
d_gene: TRBD1
len: 15
v_gene: TRBV20-1
CDR3nt: TGCAGTGCTCTTCAGGGGACAGCTGGTGGTTCACCCCTCCACTTT
CDR3aa: CSALQGTAGGSPLHF

j_gene: TRBJ2-7
abundance: few
d_gene: TRBD2
len: 16
v_gene: TRBV9
CDR3nt: TGTGCCAGCAGCGTAGATGCGGGAGGGCCTGGGTACGAGCAGTACTTC
CDR3aa: CASSVDAGGPGYEQYF

j_gene: TRBJ2-7
abundance: many
d_gene: TRBD2
len: 13
v_gene: TRBV10-3
CDR3nt: TGTGCCATCGGCGGGAGAAGATCCTACGAGCAGTACTTC
CDR3aa: CAIGGRRSYEQYF

j_gene: TRBJ2-7
abundance: many
d_gene: TRBD2
len: 14
v_gene: TRBV20-1
CDR3nt: TGCAGTGCTATGGAGCGACTAGCGGGTCGGGAGCAGTACTTC
CDR3aa: CSAMERLAGREQYF

j_gene: TRBJ1-6
abundance: many
d_gene: TRBD1
len: 14
v_gene: TRBV20-1
CDR3nt: TGCAGTGCTAGGAGACAGGGGTTGGGTTCACCCCTCCACTTT
CDR3aa: CSARRQGLGSPLHF

j_gene: TRBJ2-2
abundance: few
d_gene: TRBD2
len: 15
v_gene: TRBV2
CDR3nt: TGTGCCAGCAGTCCCGGACTAGCCTACACCGGGGAGCTGTTTTTT
CDR3aa: CASSPGLAYTGELFF

j_gene: TRBJ2-3
abundance: few
d_gene: NA
len: 12
v_gene: TRBV25-1
CDR3nt: TGTGCCAGCAGTTCCCATTCAGATACGCAGTATTTT
CDR3aa: CASSSHSDTQYF

j_gene: TRBJ2-7
abundance: many
d_gene: TRBD1
len: 16
v_gene: TRBV27
CDR3nt: TGTGCCAGCAGTCCAACGGACAGGGGGCTTCGGTACGAGCAGTACTTC
CDR3aa: CASSPTDRGLRYEQYF

j_gene: TRBJ1-1
abundance: NA
d_gene: NA
len: 15
v_gene: TRBV20-1
CDR3nt: TGCAGTGCTGCCAGAAGACTTGCTGTGAACACTGAAGCTTTCTTT
CDR3aa: CSAARRLAVNTEAFF

j_gene: TRBJ1-1
abundance: many
d_gene: NA
len: 15
v_gene: TRBV6-5
CDR3nt: TGTGCCAGCAGTTACTTTCAGGGCCCGAACACTGAAGCTTTCTTT
CDR3aa: CASSYFQGPNTEAFF

j_gene: TRBJ2-1
abundance: NA
d_gene: TRBD2
len: 15
v_gene: TRBV20-1
CDR3nt: TGCAGTGCTATCGACGGGAGGCGCTCCTACAATGAGCAGTTCTTC
CDR3aa: CSAIDGRRSYNEQFF

j_gene: TRBJ2-7
abundance: few
d_gene: NA
len: 12
v_gene: TRBV7-9
CDR3nt: TGTGCCAGCAGCTTTACAGGGACAGAGCAGTACTTC
CDR3aa: CASSFTGTEQYF

j_gene: TRBJ1-4
abundance: few
d_gene: NA
len: 14
v_gene: TRBV9
CDR3nt: TGTGCCAGCAGCCCCCGGGGAGGGGATGAAAAACTGTTTTTT
CDR3aa: CASSPRGGDEKLFF

j_gene: TRBJ2-1
abundance: few
d_gene: NA
len: 14
v_gene: TRBV28
CDR3nt: TGTGCCAGCAGAACCGGGACGGTGGACAATGAGCAGTTCTTC
CDR3aa: CASRTGTVDNEQFF